Shown below are 8 T cell receptor beta chains from a single sample sequenced in a study of blood T cell repertoires in COVID-19. Measured with immunoSEQ multiplex PCR; TCRdb has only the in-frame clones, and not every one. The sample has 130,000 or so clones; roughly 90% are singletons. The material sequenced was peripheral blood. These receptors all come from a man in his 70s with active COVID-19.

J is TRBJ2-5 and V is TRBV29-1; 8 bases align to TRBD1. Losses at the gene ends were 5 bases for V and 5 bases for J; bases not matched to a gene: 4. The CDR3 loop spans 12 amino acids. Germline V lookup: CDR1 SQVTM, CDR2 ANQGSEA. This CDR3 reads CSVLTGGETQYF. In nucleotides, the CDR3 is TGCAGCGTTTTAACAGGGGGGGAGACCCAGTACTTC.

The chain joins TRBV19 to TRBJ2-5, with 7 nucleotides matching TRBD1. V shed 4 bases, J shed 5 bases, and the junction held 7 bases outside the gene matches. Germline V CDR1 and CDR2: LNHDA, SQIVND (reference sequence). The CDR3 spans 14 residues. CDR3 DNA sequence: TGTGCCAGTAGTAAACAGGGGTTCGGGGAGACCCAGTACTTC. Amino acid sequence: CASSKQGFGETQYF.

The chain has TRBV6-5 and TRBJ2-1; D remains unclear. The CDR3 has 12 residues. The germline V and J ends were trimmed by 6 bases and 3 bases, with 6 bases remaining between them. The germline CDR1 and CDR2 sequences are MNHEY and SVGAGI. The CDR3 loop reads CASSAGYNEQFF. DNA for the CDR3: TGTGCCAGCAGCGCAGGCTACAATGAGCAGTTCTTC.

This rearrangement joins TRBV5-4 to TRBJ2-7; 9 bases match TRBD2. CDR3 size: 15 residues. V trimming: 5 bases; J trimming: 2 bases; junction bases outside the gene matches: 8. The germline V gene encodes CDR1 SGHNT and CDR2 YYREEE (reference sequence). CDR3 nucleotides: TGTGCCAGCAGTTTTGGCGGGACTAGCACCTACGAGCAGTACTTC. Translated, it gives CASSFGGTSTYEQYF.

The chain has TRBV6-1 and TRBJ2-7; D call uncertain. CDR1 and CDR2 (germline): MNHNS, SASEGT. V lost 3 bases, J lost 7 bases, and 7 bases lay in between. This CDR3 has 11 residues. The CDR3 region is CASSEIREQYF. The CDR3 coding sequence is TGTGCCAGCAGTGAGATCAGGGAGCAGTACTTC.

The V call is TRBV7-9, the J call TRBJ1-1; 7 nucleotides align to TRBD1. Germline V gene sequence: CDR1 SEHNR, CDR2 FQNEAQ (reference sequence). The CDR3 runs 14 residues. The junction had 2 bases not matched to a gene; V was cut back by 1 base and J by 3 bases. CDR3 DNA sequence: TGTGCCAGCAGCTTAGACAGGGGCTACACTGAAGCTTTCTTT. Residues: CASSLDRGYTEAFF.

This chain links TRBV7-2 with TRBJ2-1; D might be TRBD2 (6 bases). Looked up from germline, CDR1 is SGHTA and CDR2 is FQGNSA. The CDR3 has 14 amino acids. Trimming removed 3 bases from V and 9 bases from J, with 15 bases in between. The DNA for the CDR3 is TGTGCCAGCAGCTTGGGCGGGGTGGGTGGTGAGCAGTTCTTC. Protein sequence: CASSLGGVGGEQFF.

V gene TRBV5-8 combines with J gene TRBJ2-3; D may be TRBD1 (5 bases). V lost 4 bases and J lost 5, with 14 bases in between. Germline CDR1 reads SGHTS; CDR2 reads YDEGEE. This CDR3 region has 14 residues. The CDR3 coding sequence is TGTGCCAGCAGCCGCCCAGGGCGTGGAGATACGCAGTATTTT. Translation: CASSRPGRGDTQYF. Full variable domain (outside the CDR3, taken from reference TRBV5-8 and TRBJ2-3): EAGVTQSPTHLIKTRGQQATLRCSPISGHTSVYWYQQALGLGLQFLLWYDEGEERNRGNFPPRFSGRQFPNYSSELNVNALELEDSALYLCASSRPGRGDTQYFGPGTRLTVL.